These T cell receptor beta chains were read from a single sample in a study of blood T cell repertoires in COVID-19. Profiling relied on immunoSEQ multiplex PCR, and the TCRdb table lists in-frame clones only, not all of them. The repertoire holds tens of thousands of clones, with approximately 79% as singletons. Sample: peripheral blood. Receptors were obtained from a man between 65 and 85 years old with acute or convalescent COVID-19. CDR3s include the opening cysteine and the closing phenylalanine or tryptophan. Fields, in order: clone size, D gene, V gene, J gene, CDR3 protein, CDR3 DNA. The D gene is left open where the match is weak. Only some rows state a clone size, as once, few, many or a class for expanded clones.

abundance: few
d_gene: .
v_gene: TRBV28
j_gene: TRBJ1-2
CDR3aa: CASRGGRERSYGYTF
CDR3nt: TGTGCCAGCAGAGGGGGGAGGGAGCGGAGCTATGGCTACACCTTC

abundance: .
d_gene: .
v_gene: TRBV4-1
j_gene: TRBJ2-2
CDR3aa: CASSPPWPGELFF
CDR3nt: TGCGCCAGCAGCCCGCCGTGGCCGGGGGAGCTGTTTTTT

abundance: .
d_gene: .
v_gene: TRBV27
j_gene: TRBJ1-6
CDR3aa: CASSPTGNPAYNSPLHF
CDR3nt: TGTGCCAGCAGTCCTACAGGGAACCCTGCCTATAATTCACCCCTCCACTTT

abundance: .
d_gene: .
v_gene: TRBV18
j_gene: TRBJ1-3
CDR3aa: CASSPLQFSGNTIYF
CDR3nt: TGTGCCAGCTCACCGCTACAGTTCTCTGGAAACACCATATATTTT

abundance: .
d_gene: TRBD1
v_gene: TRBV7-9
j_gene: TRBJ2-7
CDR3aa: CASSATDRTQGYEQYF
CDR3nt: TGTGCCAGCAGCGCCACGGACAGGACCCAAGGGTACGAGCAGTACTTC

abundance: .
d_gene: .
v_gene: TRBV10-1
j_gene: TRBJ2-2
CDR3aa: CASSEQQTGELFF
CDR3nt: TGCGCCAGCAGTGAGCAACAGACCGGGGAGCTGTTTTTT

abundance: once
d_gene: .
v_gene: TRBV18
j_gene: TRBJ2-2
CDR3aa: CASPPPRGLNTGELFF
CDR3nt: TGTGCCAGCCCCCCGCCCAGGGGCCTGAACACCGGGGAGCTGTTTTTT

abundance: .
d_gene: .
v_gene: TRBV7-3
j_gene: TRBJ1-1
CDR3aa: CASSRTPNTEAFF
CDR3nt: TGTGCCAGCAGCCGGACACCAAACACTGAAGCTTTCTTT

abundance: .
d_gene: TRBD1
v_gene: TRBV5-1
j_gene: TRBJ2-7
CDR3aa: CASSLGQGFDEQYF
CDR3nt: TGCGCCAGCAGCTTGGGACAGGGGTTCGACGAGCAGTACTTC

abundance: once
d_gene: .
v_gene: TRBV5-1
j_gene: TRBJ1-3
CDR3aa: CASSLNGASGNTIYF
CDR3nt: TGCGCCAGCAGCTTAAATGGGGCCTCTGGAAACACCATATATTTT

abundance: few
d_gene: .
v_gene: TRBV2
j_gene: TRBJ2-1
CDR3aa: CASRRGGNNEQFF
CDR3nt: TGTGCCAGCCGCAGGGGCGGTAACAATGAGCAGTTCTTC

abundance: .
d_gene: .
v_gene: TRBV4-1
j_gene: TRBJ2-1
CDR3aa: CASSQGAALSVFF
CDR3nt: TGCGCCAGCAGCCAAGGGGCCGCTCTCTCTGTATTCTTC

abundance: .
d_gene: .
v_gene: TRBV19
j_gene: TRBJ1-5
CDR3aa: CASSPWGVGGFQPQHF
CDR3nt: TGTGCCAGTAGTCCCTGGGGAGTGGGGGGATTTCAGCCCCAGCATTTT

abundance: .
d_gene: TRBD1
v_gene: TRBV28
j_gene: TRBJ2-7
CDR3aa: CASNSPPWTGAYEQYF
CDR3nt: TGTGCCAGCAACTCCCCCCCTTGGACAGGGGCATACGAGCAGTACTTC

abundance: .
d_gene: .
v_gene: TRBV19
j_gene: TRBJ2-1
CDR3aa: CASSIDLLAGGANEQFF
CDR3nt: TGTGCCAGTAGTATAGATCTATTAGCAGGTGGGGCCAATGAGCAGTTCTTC

abundance: .
d_gene: .
v_gene: TRBV14
j_gene: TRBJ1-6
CDR3aa: CASSVESTSPLHF
CDR3nt: TGTGCCAGCAGCGTAGAGTCCACTTCACCCCTCCACTTT

abundance: .
d_gene: TRBD2
v_gene: TRBV24-1
j_gene: TRBJ2-3
CDR3aa: CATSDRTSGGVGDTQYF
CDR3nt: TGTGCCACCAGTGATCGGACTAGCGGGGGGGTAGGAGATACGCAGTATTTT

abundance: .
d_gene: .
v_gene: TRBV21-1
j_gene: TRBJ2-1
CDR3aa: CASSQVGAAGTSGGPSSYNEQFF
CDR3nt: TGTGCCAGCAGCCAGGTGGGGGCTGCCGGGACTAGCGGGGGCCCGAGCTCCTACAATGAGCAGTTCTTC

abundance: .
d_gene: .
v_gene: TRBV5-1
j_gene: TRBJ1-1
CDR3aa: CASSFGGTRGNTEAFF
CDR3nt: TGCGCCAGCAGCTTTGGAGGTACCCGTGGGAACACTGAAGCTTTCTTT

abundance: .
d_gene: TRBD2
v_gene: TRBV3-1/TRBV3-2
j_gene: TRBJ2-5
CDR3aa: CASSQPTSGGKTQYF
CDR3nt: TGTGCCAGCAGCCAACCGACTAGCGGGGGAAAGACCCAGTACTTC

abundance: few
d_gene: .
v_gene: TRBV7-9
j_gene: TRBJ1-1
CDR3aa: CASSPRLSEAEAFF
CDR3nt: TGTGCCAGCAGCCCCAGATTATCAGAGGCTGAAGCTTTCTTT

abundance: once
d_gene: TRBD2
v_gene: TRBV7-3
j_gene: TRBJ2-1
CDR3aa: CASSLPPSGGAREQFF
CDR3nt: TGTGCCAGCAGCCTACCCCCTAGCGGGGGGGCCCGTGAGCAGTTCTTC

abundance: .
d_gene: .
v_gene: TRBV19
j_gene: TRBJ2-5
CDR3aa: CASSPRTKETQYF
CDR3nt: TGTGCCAGTAGTCCTCGGACAAAAGAGACCCAGTACTTC

abundance: .
d_gene: .
v_gene: TRBV14
j_gene: TRBJ1-2
CDR3aa: CASSLDMAGYTF
CDR3nt: TGTGCCAGCAGCCTGGACATGGCTGGCTACACCTTC

abundance: .
d_gene: .
v_gene: TRBV19
j_gene: TRBJ2-7
CDR3aa: CASSYAIGERSYEQYF
CDR3nt: TGTGCCAGTAGCTACGCTATTGGGGAGCGGTCCTACGAGCAGTACTTC

abundance: .
d_gene: TRBD1
v_gene: TRBV5-5
j_gene: TRBJ1-2
CDR3aa: CASSLGRQGVNGYTF
CDR3nt: TGTGCCAGCAGCTTGGGGAGACAGGGGGTCAATGGCTACACCTTC

abundance: .
d_gene: TRBD1
v_gene: TRBV6-1
j_gene: TRBJ2-3
CDR3aa: CASSGGQGVILDTQYF
CDR3nt: TGTGCCAGCAGTGGGGGACAGGGTGTTATTCTGGATACGCAGTATTTT

abundance: few
d_gene: TRBD1
v_gene: TRBV19
j_gene: TRBJ2-7
CDR3aa: CASSMRGGPHEQYF
CDR3nt: TGTGCCAGTAGTATGAGAGGGGGCCCTCACGAGCAGTACTTC

abundance: .
d_gene: TRBD1
v_gene: TRBV28
j_gene: TRBJ2-2
CDR3aa: CASRDSTGGIGELFF
CDR3nt: TGTGCCAGCAGGGACTCGACAGGGGGGATCGGGGAGCTGTTTTTT

abundance: .
d_gene: TRBD2
v_gene: TRBV30
j_gene: TRBJ2-3
CDR3aa: CAWSQLAGVTDTQYF
CDR3nt: TGTGCCTGGAGTCAACTAGCGGGGGTCACAGATACGCAGTATTTT

abundance: .
d_gene: TRBD2
v_gene: TRBV5-4
j_gene: TRBJ2-3
CDR3aa: CASRMGLAGITDTQYF
CDR3nt: TGTGCCAGCAGGATGGGACTAGCGGGGATCACAGATACGCAGTATTTT

abundance: .
d_gene: .
v_gene: TRBV10-1
j_gene: TRBJ1-2
CDR3aa: CASSESIGAGRGYTF
CDR3nt: TGCGCCAGCAGTGAGTCCATTGGGGCAGGGCGAGGCTACACCTTC

abundance: once
d_gene: .
v_gene: TRBV11-3
j_gene: TRBJ1-1
CDR3aa: CASSEGGHGENTEAFF
CDR3nt: TGTGCCAGCAGCGAGGGAGGTCACGGAGAAAACACTGAAGCTTTCTTT

abundance: .
d_gene: TRBD1
v_gene: TRBV28
j_gene: TRBJ1-4
CDR3aa: CASSPTGGSEKLFF
CDR3nt: TGTGCCAGCAGCCCCACAGGGGGAAGTGAAAAACTGTTTTTT

abundance: .
d_gene: .
v_gene: TRBV6-2/TRBV6-3
j_gene: TRBJ2-1
CDR3aa: CASSPADEQFF
CDR3nt: TGTGCCAGCAGCCCAGCGGATGAGCAGTTCTTC

abundance: few
d_gene: .
v_gene: TRBV7-3
j_gene: TRBJ2-1
CDR3aa: CASSLGDLNEQFF
CDR3nt: TGTGCCAGCAGCTTAGGGGACTTGAATGAGCAGTTCTTC

abundance: once
d_gene: TRBD2
v_gene: TRBV2
j_gene: TRBJ2-7
CDR3aa: CASSGGLAGGLYEQYF
CDR3nt: TGTGCCAGCAGTGGCGGACTAGCGGGGGGGCTATACGAGCAGTACTTC

abundance: .
d_gene: .
v_gene: TRBV6-1
j_gene: TRBJ1-4
CDR3aa: CASSEMSSSTNEKLFF
CDR3nt: TGTGCCAGCAGTGAAATGTCGAGCTCAACTAATGAAAAACTGTTTTTT

abundance: once
d_gene: .
v_gene: TRBV3-1/TRBV3-2
j_gene: TRBJ1-5
CDR3aa: CASSQSGSGNQPQHF
CDR3nt: TGTGCCAGCAGCCAAAGCGGCAGTGGCAATCAGCCCCAGCATTTT

abundance: .
d_gene: TRBD1
v_gene: TRBV11-2
j_gene: TRBJ2-3
CDR3aa: CASSPDRGSTDTQYF
CDR3nt: TGTGCCAGCAGCCCGGACAGGGGGAGCACAGATACGCAGTATTTT

abundance: .
d_gene: .
v_gene: TRBV28
j_gene: TRBJ1-1
CDR3aa: CASSWSGAGTEAFF
CDR3nt: TGTGCCAGCAGTTGGTCAGGGGCCGGGACTGAAGCTTTCTTT

abundance: once
d_gene: .
v_gene: TRBV28
j_gene: TRBJ1-1
CDR3aa: CASQSGTEAFF
CDR3nt: TGTGCCAGCCAGTCCGGGACTGAAGCTTTCTTT

abundance: few
d_gene: .
v_gene: TRBV25-1
j_gene: TRBJ2-3
CDR3aa: CASSRLKDRNTDTQYF
CDR3nt: TGTGCCAGCAGTCGCCTCAAGGACAGAAACACAGATACGCAGTATTTT

abundance: .
d_gene: TRBD1
v_gene: TRBV2
j_gene: TRBJ1-2
CDR3aa: CASSGGQVGNYGYTF
CDR3nt: TGTGCCAGCAGTGGGGGACAGGTCGGTAACTATGGCTACACCTTC

abundance: .
d_gene: .
v_gene: TRBV11-2
j_gene: TRBJ1-2
CDR3aa: CASSLDAREGSYGYTF
CDR3nt: TGTGCCAGCAGCTTAGATGCCAGGGAAGGTAGCTATGGCTACACCTTC

abundance: once
d_gene: TRBD1
v_gene: TRBV19
j_gene: TRBJ1-1
CDR3aa: CASSTRDSYLNTEAFF
CDR3nt: TGTGCCAGTAGTACCCGGGACAGCTACTTGAACACTGAAGCTTTCTTT

abundance: .
d_gene: TRBD1
v_gene: TRBV10-1
j_gene: TRBJ2-1
CDR3aa: CASRGQGADYNEQFF
CDR3nt: TGCGCCTCCCGGGGCCAGGGGGCGGACTACAATGAGCAGTTCTTC

abundance: .
d_gene: .
v_gene: TRBV6-6
j_gene: TRBJ1-3
CDR3aa: CASSYSAGSGNTIYF
CDR3nt: TGTGCCAGCAGTTACTCCGCAGGGTCCGGAAACACCATATATTTT

abundance: .
d_gene: TRBD1
v_gene: TRBV7-2
j_gene: TRBJ2-1
CDR3aa: CASSWTGGNEQFF
CDR3nt: TGTGCCAGCAGCTGGACAGGGGGCAATGAGCAGTTCTTC

abundance: once
d_gene: .
v_gene: TRBV14
j_gene: TRBJ2-7
CDR3aa: CASSHEGIPYEQYF
CDR3nt: TGTGCCAGCAGCCACGAGGGAATACCCTACGAGCAGTACTTC

abundance: once
d_gene: TRBD2
v_gene: TRBV3-1/TRBV3-2
j_gene: TRBJ2-7
CDR3aa: CASSKGLAGDYEQYF
CDR3nt: TGTGCCAGCAGCAAAGGACTAGCGGGGGACTACGAGCAGTACTTC

abundance: .
d_gene: .
v_gene: TRBV12-3/TRBV12-4
j_gene: TRBJ2-2
CDR3aa: CASSFGPGELFF
CDR3nt: TGTGCCAGCAGTTTTGGGCCCGGGGAGCTGTTTTTT

abundance: few
d_gene: TRBD1
v_gene: TRBV3-1/TRBV3-2
j_gene: TRBJ1-1
CDR3aa: CASSYDRGYTEAFF
CDR3nt: TGTGCCAGCAGCTATGACAGGGGGTACACTGAAGCTTTCTTT